One sample yielded the 22 T cell receptor beta chains listed below, sequenced in a study of T cells in localized non-small cell lung cancer. Assay: immunoSEQ multiplex PCR; the TCRdb copy retains only in-frame clones and omits some. The data show tens of thousands of clones, with 88% seen just once and 20% to 25% held by the top ten. The sample in question was peripheral blood, obtained before any cancer treatment. The receptors come from a woman aged 35 to 69 with stage I squamous cell lung carcinoma.

The CDR3 loop is CASSPGARSSYEQYF. In nucleotides, the CDR3 is TGCGCCAGCAGCCCAGGGGCCAGGAGCTCCTACGAGCAGTACTTC. The chain uses TRBV4-1 and TRBJ2-7; maybe TRBD1 (6 bases). Germline V gene lookup returns CDR1 MGHRA and CDR2 YSYEKL. The CDR3 is 15 amino acids. Trimming stripped 4 bases from V and 0 bases from J, with 13 bases between.

The CDR3 spells CASSDSSTGLYGYTF. The CDR3 nucleotides are TGTGCCAGCAGTGACTCGTCGACAGGTCTTTATGGCTACACCTTC. V usage is TRBV2 and J usage is TRBJ1-2, with D maybe TRBD1 (6 bases). There are 15 residues in the CDR3. V lost 3 bases and J lost 5, with 16 bases in between. CDR1 is SNHLY and CDR2 is FYNNEI in the germline V gene.

The chain is built from TRBV5-1 and TRBJ1-4; D unresolved. In germline, CDR1 is SGHRS, CDR2 YFSETQ. V dropped 5 bases and J dropped 3 bases, with 11 bases sitting between them. This CDR3 contains 14 residues. The DNA for the CDR3 is TGCGCCAGCAGTTCGGACGGAGCTAATGAAAAACTGTTTTTT. Amino acid sequence: CASSSDGANEKLFF.

V and J are TRBV5-5 and TRBJ1-1; 7 bases are a match to TRBD1. CDR3 length: 14 amino acids. The ends lost 2 bases at V and 4 bases at J; junction bases unmatched: 5. Germline V gene data show CDR1 as SGHKS and CDR2 as YYEKEE (reference sequence). The CDR3 protein is CASSFSYRGTEAFF. The CDR3 DNA reads TGTGCCAGCAGCTTCTCTTACAGGGGCACTGAAGCTTTCTTT. The full variable domain, rest sourced from reference TRBV5-5 and TRBJ1-1, is DAGVTQSPTHLIKTRGQQVTLRCSPISGHKSVSWYQQVLGQGPQFIFQYYEKEERGRGNFPDRFSARQFPNYSSELNVNALLLGDSALYLCASSFSYRGTEAFFGQGTRLTVV.

This rearrangement joins TRBV6-5 to TRBJ1-5; D perhaps matches TRBD1 (6 bases). Trimming stripped 4 bases from V and 4 bases from J, with 14 bases between. Germline lookup yields CDR1 MNHEY and CDR2 SVGAGI. The CDR3 consists of 15 residues. CDR3 amino acids: CASSSTGQGNQPQHF. The DNA for the CDR3 is TGTGCCAGCAGTTCAACCGGGCAGGGGAATCAGCCCCAGCATTTT.

The chain employs TRBV4-1 and TRBJ2-1; TRBD2 agrees at 9 bases. Unmatched junction bases numbered 15, after V lost 6 bases and J lost 6 bases. This CDR3 comprises 17 residues. The V gene's germline CDR1 is MGHRA and CDR2 YSYEKL. CDR3 protein: CASRKLVAGAGGNEQFF. In DNA, the CDR3 is TGCGCCAGCAGGAAACTAGTAGCGGGAGCGGGGGGCAATGAGCAGTTCTTC.

V gene TRBV27 combines with J gene TRBJ1-1, with a tentative D call TRBD1 (5 bases). V gave up 3 bases and J gave up 3 bases, with 14 bases separating them. Germline CDR1 MNHEY, CDR2 SMNVEV (reference sequence). CDR3 size: 15 residues. CDR3 amino acids: CASSLTDIADTEAFF. The CDR3 DNA reads TGTGCCAGCAGTTTGACAGACATAGCCGACACTGAAGCTTTCTTT.

The V and J genes are TRBV9 and TRBJ2-2; a weak D match, TRBD2 (5 bases). Trimming pared 4 bases from V and 0 bases from J, leaving 13 bases between. The CDR3 totals 16 residues. Germline V gene data show CDR1 as SGDLS and CDR2 as YYNGEE. CDR3 loop: CASSQSSGANTGELFF. In DNA form, the CDR3 reads TGTGCCAGCAGCCAATCCTCCGGGGCGAACACCGGGGAGCTGTTTTTT.

This chain links TRBV6-1 with TRBJ1-3, with 7 positions matching TRBD1. Per the germline V gene, CDR1 is MNHNS and CDR2 is SASEGT. This CDR3 spans 15 amino acids. J gave up 3 bases and V 7 bases, and 9 bases lay outside the gene matches. The CDR3 DNA reads TGTGCCAGCACCCGCCAGGGACAGAGTGGAAACACCATATATTTT. Protein product: CASTRQGQSGNTIYF.

The chain links TRBV15 to TRBJ1-5; TRBD1 matches at 8 bases. The CDR3 consists of 16 residues. The V and J ends lost 5 bases and 8 bases, in that order; junction bases with no gene match: 14. The germline V gene has CDR1 LNHNV and CDR2 YYDKDF (reference sequence). The CDR3 sequence: CATSRPEDRAIKPQHF. The CDR3 coding sequence is TGTGCCACCAGCCGCCCCGAGGACAGGGCAATCAAGCCCCAGCATTTT. Variable domain in full (rest from reference TRBV15 and TRBJ1-5): DAMVIQNPRYQVTQFGKPVTLSCSQTLNHNVMYWYQQKSSQAPKLLFHYYDKDFNNEADTPDNFQSRRPNTSFCFLDIRSPGLGDTAMYLCATSRPEDRAIKPQHFGDGTRLSIL.

This clone is a singleton in its sample. The chain carries TRBV19 and TRBJ2-7, with D unresolved. V lost 1 base, J lost 3 bases, and 13 bases lay in between. Per germline, CDR1 LNHDA and CDR2 SQIVND (reference sequence). CDR3 length: 15 residues. This CDR3 reads CASSIGPGGSYEQYF. The CDR3 nucleotides are TGTGCCAGTAGTATAGGCCCGGGCGGTAGCTACGAGCAGTACTTC.

V usage is TRBV2 and J usage is TRBJ2-7; a possible D gene is TRBD1 (5 bases). V was shortened by 2 bases and J by 0 bases, with 11 bases between the two germline ends. The germline gives CDR1 SNHLY, CDR2 FYNNEI. There are 15 residues in the CDR3. The CDR3 is CASSEYQGGSYEQYF. CDR3 bases: TGTGCCAGCAGTGAATATCAGGGTGGCTCCTACGAGCAGTACTTC.

This chain connects TRBV5-1 to TRBJ2-5; TRBD1 or TRBD2 may be the D gene (5 bases each). Germline V gives CDR1 SGHRS, CDR2 YFSETQ. The V end was cut by 2 bases, the J end by 3 bases, with 14 bases between. The CDR3 is 15 amino acids. CDR3: CASSFAGSPEETQYF. The CDR3 bases are TGCGCCAGCAGCTTTGCAGGGAGCCCAGAAGAGACCCAGTACTTC.

The chain recombines TRBV27 with TRBJ1-1; weak D call: TRBD1 (6 bases). V lost 3 bases, J lost 7 bases, and 12 bases lay in between. Germline assignment: CDR1 MNHEY and CDR2 SMNVEV (reference sequence). This CDR3 has 13 amino acids. CDR3: CASSFWGGDEAFF. CDR3 coding DNA: TGTGCCAGCAGTTTTTGGGGGGGCGATGAAGCTTTCTTT.

The chain employs TRBV2 and TRBJ2-7; no clear D. V lost 4 bases and J lost 0, with 10 bases in between. This CDR3 contains 14 residues. Germline values: CDR1 SNHLY, CDR2 FYNNEI. This CDR3 reads CASSVLAVSYEQYF. DNA for the CDR3: TGTGCCAGCAGTGTATTGGCGGTCTCCTACGAGCAGTACTTC. Together with reference TRBV2 and TRBJ2-7, the CDR3 gives the full variable domain: EPEVTQTPSHQVTQMGQEVILRCVPISNHLYFYWYRQILGQKVEFLVSFYNNEISEKSEIFDDQFSVERPDGSNFTLKIRSTKLEDSAMYFCASSVLAVSYEQYFGPGTRLTVT.

This clone was recorded only once. This chain links TRBV7-3 with TRBJ2-1, with D tentatively TRBD1 or TRBD2 (7 bases each). This CDR3 is 13 amino acids long. CDR1 is SGHTA, CDR2 FQGTGA, per germline. The V end was cut by 4 bases, the J end by 7 bases, with 11 bases between. CDR3 amino acids: CASSSRGGNEQFF. CDR3 coding DNA: TGTGCCAGCAGCTCCAGGGGGGGTAATGAGCAGTTCTTC. Looking up the rest from reference TRBV7-3 and TRBJ2-1 gives the full variable domain: GAGVSQTPSNKVTEKGKYVELRCDPISGHTALYWYRQSLGQGPEFLIYFQGTGAADDSGLPNDRFFAVRPEGSVSTLKIQRTERGDSAVYLCASSSRGGNEQFFGPGTRLTVL.

This sequence joins TRBV30 and TRBJ2-5; TRBD1 matches at 10 bases. Judging by the DNA end, TRBJ2-7 fits better; the J call may be wrong. Germline CDR1 reads GTSNPN; CDR2 reads SVGIG (reference sequence). The CDR3 length is 17 residues. The chain's CDR3 is CAWSVDKRDRGSYEQYF. CDR3 sequence (DNA): TGTGCCTGGAGTGTAGACAAACGGGACAGGGGTTCCTACGAGCAGTACTTC.

CDR3 region: CASSPPFTGTYNEQFF. The CDR3 coding sequence is TGTGCCAGCTCACCACCGTTTACGGGGACCTACAATGAGCAGTTCTTC. The chain uses TRBV18 and TRBJ2-1; perhaps TRBD2 as D (5 bases). In germline, CDR1 is KGHSH, CDR2 LQKENI. V was shortened by 0 bases and J by 2 bases, with 11 bases between the two germline ends. CDR3 length equals 16 residues.

The chain joins TRBV5-4 to TRBJ1-1, with a weak D call TRBD1 (5 bases). Trimming removed 0 bases from V and 6 bases from J, with 12 bases in between. This CDR3 has 14 amino acids. Per germline, CDR1 SGHNT and CDR2 YYREEE (reference sequence). The CDR3 reads CASSLVPRDPEAFF. The CDR3 region has the DNA TGTGCCAGCAGCTTGGTCCCCCGGGACCCTGAAGCTTTCTTT.

The rearrangement joins TRBV5-4 to TRBJ2-5; D perhaps matches TRBD1 (6 bases). Germline values: CDR1 SGHNT, CDR2 YYREEE (reference sequence). The CDR3 has 15 residues. V was pared by 0 bases and J by 5 bases, with 14 bases between. CDR3 sequence (DNA): TGTGCCAGCAGCTTGGCAGGGGCGGTAAGGGAGACCCAGTACTTC. The encoded protein is CASSLAGAVRETQYF.

The chain employs TRBV18 and TRBJ2-3; D gene unclear. Germline CDR1 reads KGHSH; CDR2 reads LQKENI. The CDR3 has 12 amino acids. V was trimmed by 2 bases and J by 6 bases, leaving 6 bases between them. Written as DNA, the CDR3 is TGTGCCAGCTCACCAGGGCGGGATACGCAGTATTTT. Translated: CASSPGRDTQYF. The complete variable domain, with remaining parts taken from reference TRBV18 and TRBJ2-3, reads NAGVMQNPRHLVRRRGQEARLRCSPMKGHSHVYWYRQLPEEGLKFMVYLQKENIIDESGMPKERFSAEFPKEGPSILRIQQVVRGDSAAYFCASSPGRDTQYFGPGTRLTVL.

The rearrangement links TRBV5-1 to TRBJ1-5; D is unresolved. Trimming cost V 0 bases and J 6 bases, with 1 base left between them. Germline values: CDR1 SGHRS, CDR2 YFSETQ. The CDR3 is 11 amino acids. CDR3 nucleotide sequence: TGCGCCAGCAGCTTGGGTCAGCCCCAGCATTTT. It translates to CASSLGQPQHF. The full variable domain, rest sourced from reference TRBV5-1 and TRBJ1-5, is KAGVTQTPRYLIKTRGQQVTLSCSPISGHRSVSWYQQTPGQGLQFLFEYFSETQRNKGNFPGRFSGRQFSNSRSEMNVSTLELGDSALYLCASSLGQPQHFGDGTRLSIL.